The 5 T cell receptor beta chains below come from one sample, sequenced in a study of CXCR3-negative and CXCR3-positive naive CD8 T cells. UMI-tagged TRB cDNA libraries were built via 5' RACE. TCRdb re-called the 5' RACE reads; one entry per CDR3 protein, DNA not given. The sample table sets out about 50,000 distinct CDR3 sequences. Sequencing was carried out using naive CXCR3- CD8+ T cells from blood. Stated subset: CD45RO-CCR7+CD27+CD95- naive CD8+ T cells lacking CXCR3 (TNR3-). The source of these receptors is a human donor in good health. Some clones in this sample may be carry-over from other donors' samples.

The chain employs TRBV9 and TRBJ2-7; checking the TCRdb D call of TRBD1 is not possible without DNA. This CDR3 spans 13 amino acids. Germline CDR1 and CDR2: SGDLS and YYNGEE. The CDR3 region is CASSGGITYEQYF.

V is TRBV29-1 and J is TRBJ2-1; the TCRdb call, TRBD1, lacks DNA for checking. Germline V lookup: CDR1 SQVTM, CDR2 ANQGSEA. The CDR3 extends over 12 amino acids. The CDR3 reads CSGGGQGYEQFF.

V and J are TRBV20-1 and TRBJ2-3; the D gene TCRdb calls, TRBD2, cannot be checked with no DNA. The CDR3 spans 16 residues. CDR1 and CDR2 from the germline V gene are DFQATT and SNEGSKA (reference sequence). The CDR3 here is CSARTSGDYSTDTQYF.

The chain is built from TRBV7-9 and TRBJ2-7; TCRdb lists TRBD2, though no DNA is available to test this call. This CDR3 region has 14 residues. CDR1 and CDR2 (germline): SEHNR, FQNEAQ (reference sequence). The CDR3 protein is CASSSGTAPYEQYF.

The V call is TRBV5-1, the J call TRBJ2-7. CDR3 size: 14 residues. CDR1 and CDR2 (germline): SGHRS, YFSETQ. CDR3 sequence reads: CASSLVDFSYEQYF.